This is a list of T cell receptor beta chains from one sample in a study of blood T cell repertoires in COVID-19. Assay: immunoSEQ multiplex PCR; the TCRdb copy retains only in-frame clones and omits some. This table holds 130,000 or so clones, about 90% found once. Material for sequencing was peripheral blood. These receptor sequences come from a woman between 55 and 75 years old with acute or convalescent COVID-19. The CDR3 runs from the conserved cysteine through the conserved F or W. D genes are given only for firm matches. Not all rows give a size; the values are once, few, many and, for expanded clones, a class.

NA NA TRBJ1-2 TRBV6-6 CASSYNGEGGYTF TGTGCCAGCAGTTACAATGGGGAGGGTGGCTACACCTTC
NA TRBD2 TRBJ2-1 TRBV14 CASSQVGLAGGHEQFF TGTGCCAGCAGCCAAGTTGGACTAGCGGGGGGGCATGAGCAGTTCTTC
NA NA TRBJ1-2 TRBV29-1 CRVGGSYGYTF TGCAGGGTTGGGGGCAGCTATGGCTACACCTTC
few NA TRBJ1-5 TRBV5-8 CASSFRDQPQHF TGTGCCAGCAGCTTCCGGGATCAGCCCCAGCATTTT
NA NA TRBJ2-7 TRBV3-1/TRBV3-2 CASSQESQGSYEQYF TGTGCCAGCAGCCAAGAGTCCCAGGGTTCCTACGAGCAGTACTTC
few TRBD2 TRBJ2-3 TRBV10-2 CASSGLAGVTDTQYF TGCGCCAGCAGTGGACTAGCGGGGGTCACAGATACGCAGTATTTT
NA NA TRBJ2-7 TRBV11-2 CASSLEVGEQYF TGTGCCAGCAGCTTAGAGGTCGGGGAGCAGTACTTC
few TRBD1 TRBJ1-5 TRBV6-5 CASSQGRTGNQPQHF TGTGCCAGCAGCCAAGGAAGGACAGGTAATCAGCCCCAGCATTTT
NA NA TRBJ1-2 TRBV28 CASDGGAPNYGYTF TGTGCCAGCGATGGGGGGGCCCCCAACTATGGCTACACCTTC
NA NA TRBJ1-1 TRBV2 CASSVLRGTSMGTEAFF TGTGCCAGCAGTGTCTTGAGGGGGACATCCATGGGGACTGAAGCTTTCTTT
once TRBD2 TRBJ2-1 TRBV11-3 CASSLGSTSGADNEQFF TGTGCCAGCAGCTTAGGTTCGACTAGCGGGGCAGACAATGAGCAGTTCTTC
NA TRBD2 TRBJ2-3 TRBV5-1 CASSLESGGLYSTDTQYF TGCGCCAGCAGCTTGGAGAGCGGGGGACTCTACTCCACAGATACGCAGTATTTT
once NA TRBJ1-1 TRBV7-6 CASSLYGTSASSNTEAFF TGTGCCAGCAGCTTATATGGGACTTCCGCATCGAGCAACACTGAAGCTTTCTTT
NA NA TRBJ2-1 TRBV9 CASSVIVGGSEQFF TGTGCCAGCAGCGTAATAGTAGGAGGGAGTGAGCAGTTCTTC
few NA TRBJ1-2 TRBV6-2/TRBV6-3 CASSSILTKANYGYTF TGTGCCAGCAGCTCGATCCTGACTAAAGCTAACTATGGCTACACCTTC
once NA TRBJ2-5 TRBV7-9 CASSWSGSQETQYF TGTGCCAGCAGCTGGAGCGGATCACAAGAGACCCAGTACTTC
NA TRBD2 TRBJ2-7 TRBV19 CASSPQAGGEGYEQYF TGTGCCAGTAGTCCCCAGGCGGGGGGAGAAGGCTACGAGCAGTACTTC
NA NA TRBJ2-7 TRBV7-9 CASSYGANPLIDEQYF TGTGCCAGCAGCTATGGGGCTAACCCCTTGATAGACGAGCAGTACTTC
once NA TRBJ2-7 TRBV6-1 CASSEFGGLSVALYEQYF TGTGCCAGCAGTGAATTCGGAGGCCTATCCGTAGCCCTCTACGAGCAGTACTTC
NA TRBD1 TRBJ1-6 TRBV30 CAWSVSGTGDSSPLHF TGTGCCTGGAGTGTAAGTGGGACAGGGGACAGTTCACCCCTCCACTTT
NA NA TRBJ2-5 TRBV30 CAWSVAGYLETQYF TGTGCCTGGAGTGTGGCAGGGTACCTCGAGACCCAGTACTTC
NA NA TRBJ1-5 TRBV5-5 CASSLVAGVSNQPQHF TGTGCCAGCAGCTTGGTAGCAGGGGTTAGCAATCAGCCCCAGCATTTT
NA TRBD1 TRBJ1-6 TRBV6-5 CASSYWRTGHSPLHF TGTGCCAGCAGTTACTGGCGGACAGGTCATTCACCCCTCCACTTT
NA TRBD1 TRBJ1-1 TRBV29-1 CSVALDRGNTEAFF TGCAGCGTCGCCCTGGACAGGGGGAACACTGAAGCTTTCTTT
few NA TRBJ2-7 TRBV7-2 CASSTSGTAYEQYF TGTGCCAGCAGCACCTCAGGAACCGCCTACGAGCAGTACTTC
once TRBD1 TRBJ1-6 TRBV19 CASSTDRGTDSPLHF TGTGCCAGTAGTACCGACAGGGGTACCGATTCACCCCTCCACTTT
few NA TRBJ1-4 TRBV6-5 CASGGGATNEKLFF TGTGCCAGCGGGGGGGGAGCGACTAATGAAAAACTGTTTTTT
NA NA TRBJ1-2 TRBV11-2 CASSAQGVGYGYTF TGTGCCAGCAGCGCACAGGGTGTGGGGTATGGCTACACCTTC
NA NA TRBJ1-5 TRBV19 CASIGQGIDQPQHF TGTGCCAGTATAGGCCAGGGGATCGATCAGCCCCAGCATTTT
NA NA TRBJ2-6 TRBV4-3 CASSQDGQGRSGANVLTF TGCGCCAGCAGCCAAGATGGGCAGGGCCGCTCTGGGGCCAACGTCCTGACTTTC
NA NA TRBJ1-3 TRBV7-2 CASSYLVGSGNTIYF TGTGCCAGCAGCTACCTAGTAGGCTCTGGAAACACCATATATTTT
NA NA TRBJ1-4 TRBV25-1 CASSEYEGGPNEKLFF TGTGCCAGCAGTGAATACGAGGGGGGGCCTAATGAAAAACTGTTTTTT
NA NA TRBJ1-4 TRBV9 CASSVESGNGKLFF TGTGCCAGCAGCGTAGAGTCGGGTAACGGCAAACTGTTTTTT
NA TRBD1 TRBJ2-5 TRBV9 CASSVATGYSGETQYF TGTGCCAGCAGCGTAGCGACAGGGTATTCGGGAGAGACCCAGTACTTC
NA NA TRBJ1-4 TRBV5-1 CASSRRDATNEKLFF TGCGCCAGCAGCCGCAGGGATGCAACTAATGAAAAACTGTTTTTT
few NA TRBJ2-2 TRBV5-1 CASSAGPTNTGELFF TGCGCCAGCAGCGCGGGCCCCACGAACACCGGGGAGCTGTTTTTT
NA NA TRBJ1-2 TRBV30 CAWSERGSDGYTF TGTGCCTGGAGTGAGCGGGGGTCCGATGGCTACACCTTC